Given below is one TCR beta chain in context. In the original analysis: Nucleated cell counts were estimated from reference gene primer amplification. The data were produced by immunoSEQ multiplex PCR, yet TCRdb's version contains in-frame clones alone and is incomplete. V and J calls and clone size are as listed in that table; D and trimming were resolved from the DNA. The sample lists 280,000 or so clones, roughly four fifths occurring once. This entry comes from a study of blood T cell repertoires in COVID-19. At the level of the study: Sites in the United States, Italy and Spain provided acute and convalescent COVID-19 samples.

Germline V lookup: CDR1 MNHEY, CDR2 SVGEGT. There are 15 residues in the CDR3. The V segment lost 5 bases and the J segment 5 bases; nucleotides outside the gene matches: 11. What was sequenced was peripheral blood. The TCR originated in a woman between 50 and 59 years old who had recovered from COVID-19. J is TRBJ2-7 and V is TRBV6-2 or TRBV6-3; 8 bases line up with TRBD2. The CDR3 region has the DNA TGTGCCAGCAGTCAACCCGGGACTAGGGAAAACGAGCAGTACTTC. Translated, it gives CASSQPGTRENEQYF.